The next 15 T cell receptor beta chains were all read from a single sample in a study of identical twins. In TCRdb, the 5' RACE reads were re-called with MiXCR into one record per CDR3 protein. The repertoire holds over 500,000 distinct CDR3 sequences, with around 20% as singletons. This sample was shared with a second study, whose subject was T cells expressing NK-cell markers.

The specimen sequenced was CD4+ T cells sorted from blood. Receptors were obtained from a woman aged 18-29 years in good health.

J is TRBJ2-5 and V is TRBV3-1; maybe TRBD1 (7 bases). This CDR3 region has 15 residues. Deletions cut 7 bases from V and 4 bases from J, with 19 bases between. Per germline, CDR1 LGHDT and CDR2 YNNKEL (reference sequence). The CDR3 sequence: CASNLRRQGGETQYF. CDR3 sequence (DNA): TGTGCCAGCAACTTGAGGCGGCAGGGGGGAGAGACCCAGTACTTC.

This clonotype showed up just a few times. The CDR3 loop is CASTDSGRRKDEQFF. The CDR3 bases are TGTGCCAGCACCGACTCCGGGAGGCGGAAGGATGAGCAGTTCTTC. V and J are TRBV12-3 or TRBV12-4 and TRBJ2-1; 7 nucleotides line up with TRBD2. The CDR3 contains 15 residues. Losses at the gene ends were 7 bases for V and 8 bases for J; bases not matched to a gene: 14.

The rearrangement joins TRBV20-1 to TRBJ2-1; a possible D gene is TRBD2 (6 bases). Germline V lookup: CDR1 DFQATT, CDR2 SNEGSKA (reference sequence). V was clipped by 1 base and J by 1 base, with 8 bases between them. The CDR3 has 14 amino acids. This CDR3 reads CSARGGVSYNEQFF. The CDR3 nucleotides read TGCAGTGCTAGAGGGGGGGTTTCCTACAATGAGCAGTTCTTC.

This sequence joins TRBV12-3 or TRBV12-4 and TRBJ2-7; D is ambiguous. The CDR3 length is 11 residues. Trimming pared 6 bases from V and 6 bases from J, leaving 9 bases between. The CDR3 DNA follows: TGTGCCAGCAGCTATCGGTTCGAGCAGTACTTC. It encodes CASSYRFEQYF.

This clonotype was detected only a few times. The V and J genes are TRBV12-3 or TRBV12-4 and TRBJ1-6; D not certain. There are 12 residues in the CDR3. Trimming removed 3 bases from V and 9 bases from J, with 6 bases in between. The CDR3 region is CASSLSRSPLHF. The DNA for the CDR3 is TGTGCCAGCAGTTTGAGTCGTTCACCCCTCCACTTT.

The rearrangement links TRBV10-3 to TRBJ2-1, with no clear D. Trimming took 4 bases from V and 5 from J, leaving 15 bases between them. Germline CDR1 and CDR2: ENHRY and SYGVKD. The CDR3 is 15 residues long. CDR3 amino acids: CAISVGLPPNNEQFF. CDR3 sequence (DNA): TGTGCCATCAGTGTAGGTCTACCCCCAAACAATGAGCAGTTCTTC.

The chain links TRBV2 to TRBJ2-3, with 7 bases matching TRBD1. V trimming: 9 bases; J trimming: 5 bases; junction bases outside the gene matches: 8. This CDR3 spans 13 amino acids. Germline V lookup: CDR1 SNHLY, CDR2 FYNNEI. CDR3 region: CARTTGRGDTQYF. For the CDR3, the DNA is TGTGCCAGGACGACAGGGCGAGGAGATACGCAGTATTTT.

This clonotype was seen a handful of times. V usage is TRBV25-1 and J usage is TRBJ1-5; D is uncertain. This CDR3 contains 14 residues. Trimming left V 2 bases short and J 1 base short, with 6 bases between. CDR1 and CDR2 (germline): MGHDK, SYGVNS. CDR3 residues: CASSERRSNQPQHF. The CDR3 DNA sequence: TGTGCCAGCAGTGAACGACGGAGCAATCAGCCCCAGCATTTT. Full variable domain (rest looked up from reference TRBV25-1 and TRBJ1-5): EADIYQTPRYLVIGTGKKITLECSQTMGHDKMYWYQQDPGMELHLIHYSYGVNSTEKGDLSSESTVSRIRTEHFPLTLESARPSHTSQYLCASSERRSNQPQHFGDGTRLSIL.

The chain joins TRBV15 to TRBJ1-2; no clear D gene. This CDR3 comprises 14 residues. CDR1 is LNHNV and CDR2 is YYDKDF in the germline V gene (reference sequence). V was shortened by 4 bases and J by 6 bases, with 15 bases between the two germline ends. The CDR3 DNA reads TGTGCCACCAGCAAAACAGCAGACCCCGATGGCTACACCTTC. This encodes CATSKTADPDGYTF. The variable domain in full, completed from reference TRBV15 and TRBJ1-2, reads DAMVIQNPRYQVTQFGKPVTLSCSQTLNHNVMYWYQQKSSQAPKLLFHYYDKDFNNEADTPDNFQSRRPNTSFCFLDIRSPGLGDTAMYLCATSKTADPDGYTFGSGTRLTVV.

This clonotype was seen a few times. This chain joins TRBV5-1 and TRBJ2-2; TRBD1 matches 8 bases. V lost 5 bases to trimming and J lost 8 bases; unmatched junction nucleotides: 5. The CDR3 runs 13 residues. Germline CDR1 and CDR2: SGHRS and YFSETQ. The CDR3 nucleotides read TGCGCCAGCAGTCCAGGGGGCTTGGGGGAGCTGTTTTTT. As protein: CASSPGGLGELFF.

The chain couples TRBV12-5 to TRBJ2-5; 7 bases agree with TRBD1. This CDR3 has 15 residues. V lost 1 base, J lost 1 base, and 3 bases stayed unmatched. The germline gives CDR1 LGHNT, CDR2 FRNRAP. The CDR3 spells CASGLGDSTQETQYF. The DNA of the CDR3 is TGTGCTAGTGGTTTGGGGGACAGTACCCAAGAGACCCAGTACTTC.

The J gene is TRBJ2-1, the V gene TRBV11-2; 13 bases match TRBD2. The length of the CDR3 is 17 residues. Per germline, CDR1 SGHAT and CDR2 FQNNGV. Losses at the gene ends were 5 bases for V and 7 bases for J; bases not matched to a gene: 11. In nucleotides, the CDR3 is TGTGCCAGCAGCACTCCAGGACTAGCGGGAGTAGAAAATGAGCAGTTCTTC. This codes for CASSTPGLAGVENEQFF.

This clonotype was found a few times. The rearrangement links TRBV20-1 to TRBJ2-7; 15 nucleotides match TRBD2. CDR3 length: 14 residues. V shed 6 bases and J 5 bases; nucleotides not matched to a gene: 5. The germline gives CDR1 DFQATT, CDR2 SNEGSKA (reference sequence). CDR3 protein: CSAARTSGRDEQYF. The CDR3 DNA sequence: TGCAGTGCAGCAAGGACTAGCGGGAGGGACGAGCAGTACTTC.

The DNA of the CDR3 is TGTGCCAGCAGGGGCTGGGAGAACGCCTATGGCTACACCTTC. Its translation is CASRGWENAYGYTF. This chain uses TRBV12-3 or TRBV12-4 with TRBJ1-2; D is ambiguous. V shed 6 bases and J shed 4 bases, with 15 bases lying between them. The CDR3 extends over 14 amino acids.

This clonotype was recorded many times. V usage is TRBV20-1 and J usage is TRBJ2-1, with D maybe TRBD2 (7 bases). Trimming took 3 bases from V and 3 from J, leaving 9 bases between them. The CDR3 consists of 13 residues. Germline V gene data show CDR1 as DFQATT and CDR2 as SNEGSKA (reference sequence). As DNA, the CDR3 is TGCAGTGCTAGCGGGGGGCACTACAATGAGCAGTTCTTC. Residues: CSASGGHYNEQFF.